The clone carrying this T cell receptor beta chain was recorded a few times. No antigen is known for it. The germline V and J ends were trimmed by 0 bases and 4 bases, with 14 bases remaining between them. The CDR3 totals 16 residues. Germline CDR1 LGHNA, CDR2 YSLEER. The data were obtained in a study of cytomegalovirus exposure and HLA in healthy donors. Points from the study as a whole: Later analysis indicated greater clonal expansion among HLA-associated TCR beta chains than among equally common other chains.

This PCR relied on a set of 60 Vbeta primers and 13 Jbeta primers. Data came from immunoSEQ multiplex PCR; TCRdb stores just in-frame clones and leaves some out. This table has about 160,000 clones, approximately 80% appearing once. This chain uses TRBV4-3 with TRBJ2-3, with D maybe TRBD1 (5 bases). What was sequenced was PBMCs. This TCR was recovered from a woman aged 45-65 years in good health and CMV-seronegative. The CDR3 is CASSQDNRWGPDTQYF. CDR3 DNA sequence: TGCGCCAGCAGCCAAGATAACCGGTGGGGCCCAGATACGCAGTATTTT.